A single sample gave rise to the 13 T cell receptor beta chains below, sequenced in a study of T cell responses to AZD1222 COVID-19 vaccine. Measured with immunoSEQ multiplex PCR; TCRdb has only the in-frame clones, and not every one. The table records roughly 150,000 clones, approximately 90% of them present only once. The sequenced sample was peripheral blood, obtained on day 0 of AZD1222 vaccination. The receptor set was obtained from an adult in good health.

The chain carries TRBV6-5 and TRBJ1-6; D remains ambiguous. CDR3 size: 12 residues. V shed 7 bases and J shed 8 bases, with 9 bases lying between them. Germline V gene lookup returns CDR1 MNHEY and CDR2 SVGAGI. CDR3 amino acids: CASKSRDSPLHF. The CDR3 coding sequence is TGTGCCAGCAAATCGCGGGATTCACCCCTCCACTTT.

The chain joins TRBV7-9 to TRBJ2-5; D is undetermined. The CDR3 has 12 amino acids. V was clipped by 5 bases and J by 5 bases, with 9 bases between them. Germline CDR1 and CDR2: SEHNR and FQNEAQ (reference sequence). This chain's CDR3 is CASSPTWETQYF. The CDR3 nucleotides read TGTGCCAGCAGCCCTACTTGGGAGACCCAGTACTTC.

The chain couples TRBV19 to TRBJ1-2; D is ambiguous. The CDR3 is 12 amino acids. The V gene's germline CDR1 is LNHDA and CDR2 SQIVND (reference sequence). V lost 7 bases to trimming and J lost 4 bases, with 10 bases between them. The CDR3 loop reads CASTEQTYGYTF. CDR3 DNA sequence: TGTGCCAGTACGGAACAGACCTATGGCTACACCTTC.

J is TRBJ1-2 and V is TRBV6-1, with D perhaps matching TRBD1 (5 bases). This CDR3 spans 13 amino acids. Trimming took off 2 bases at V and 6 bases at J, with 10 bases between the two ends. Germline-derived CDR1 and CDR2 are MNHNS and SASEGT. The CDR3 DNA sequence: TGTGCCAGCAGTGAACTGGGACGAAATGGCTACACCTTC. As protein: CASSELGRNGYTF.

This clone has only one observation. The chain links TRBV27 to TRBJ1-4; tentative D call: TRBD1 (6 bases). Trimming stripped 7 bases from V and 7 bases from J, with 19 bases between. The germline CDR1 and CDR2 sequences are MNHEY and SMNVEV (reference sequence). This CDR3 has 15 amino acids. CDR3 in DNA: TGTGCCAGCAAACTACAGGGCGGATCCAGTGAAAAACTGTTTTTT. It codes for CASKLQGGSSEKLFF.

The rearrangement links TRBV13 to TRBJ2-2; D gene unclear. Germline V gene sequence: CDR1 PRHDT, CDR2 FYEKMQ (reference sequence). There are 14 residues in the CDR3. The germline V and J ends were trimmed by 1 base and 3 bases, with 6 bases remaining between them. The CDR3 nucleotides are TGTGCCAGCAGCTTAGTGGACGACACCGGGGAGCTGTTTTTT. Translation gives CASSLVDDTGELFF.

CDR3 DNA: TGTGCCAGCAGTGAAGTCACTGAAGCTTTCTTT. This gives the protein CASSEVTEAFF. V and J are TRBV6-1 and TRBJ1-1, with D uncertain. From germline, CDR1 is MNHNS and CDR2 SASEGT. Trimming cost V 1 base and J 4 bases, with 1 base left between them. This CDR3 contains 11 residues.

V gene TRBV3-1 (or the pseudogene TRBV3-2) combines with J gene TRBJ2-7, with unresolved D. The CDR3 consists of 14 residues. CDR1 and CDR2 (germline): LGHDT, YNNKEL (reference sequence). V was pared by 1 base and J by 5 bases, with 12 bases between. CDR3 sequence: CASSQAPYKNEQYF. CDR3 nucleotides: TGTGCCAGCAGCCAAGCCCCTTACAAGAACGAGCAGTACTTC.

CDR3 sequence reads: CASSEKLAGVRYEQYF. In nucleotides, the CDR3 is TGTGCCAGCAGTGAAAAACTAGCGGGAGTGCGCTACGAGCAGTACTTC. The rearrangement uses TRBV2 and TRBJ2-7, with TRBD2 identical over 11 bases. This CDR3 region has 16 residues. Germline lookup yields CDR1 SNHLY and CDR2 FYNNEI. With 2 bases clipped from V and 3 bases from J, the junction kept 6 bases outside the gene matches. The full variable domain, its missing parts supplied by reference TRBV2 and TRBJ2-7, is EPEVTQTPSHQVTQMGQEVILRCVPISNHLYFYWYRQILGQKVEFLVSFYNNEISEKSEIFDDQFSVERPDGSNFTLKIRSTKLEDSAMYFCASSEKLAGVRYEQYFGPGTRLTVT.

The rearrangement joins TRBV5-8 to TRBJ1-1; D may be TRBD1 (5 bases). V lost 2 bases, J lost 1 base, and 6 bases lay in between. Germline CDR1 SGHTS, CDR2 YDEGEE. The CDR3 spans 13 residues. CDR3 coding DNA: TGTGCCAGCAGCTTCGACAGGAACACTGAAGCTTTCTTT. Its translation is CASSFDRNTEAFF.

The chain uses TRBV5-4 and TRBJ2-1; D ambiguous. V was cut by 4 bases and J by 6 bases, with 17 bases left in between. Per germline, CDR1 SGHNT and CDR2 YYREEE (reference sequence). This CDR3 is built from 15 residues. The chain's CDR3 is CASSELESIGNEQFF. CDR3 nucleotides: TGTGCCAGCAGCGAGCTGGAGAGTATCGGCAATGAGCAGTTCTTC.

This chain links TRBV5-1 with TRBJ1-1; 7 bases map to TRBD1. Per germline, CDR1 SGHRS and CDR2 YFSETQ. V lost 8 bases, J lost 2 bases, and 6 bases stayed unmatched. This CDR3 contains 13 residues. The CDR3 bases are TGCGCCAGTGACAGGGAAGGAAACACTGAAGCTTTCTTT. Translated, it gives CASDREGNTEAFF. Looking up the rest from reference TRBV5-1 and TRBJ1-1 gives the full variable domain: KAGVTQTPRYLIKTRGQQVTLSCSPISGHRSVSWYQQTPGQGLQFLFEYFSETQRNKGNFPGRFSGRQFSNSRSEMNVSTLELGDSALYLCASDREGNTEAFFGQGTRLTVV.

The DNA for the CDR3 is TGTGCCAGCAGCTTGGCCTCTTTCTCTGGAAACACCATATATTTT. This gives the protein CASSLASFSGNTIYF. The V gene is TRBV7-2, the J gene TRBJ1-3; D gene ambiguous. Trimming took off 3 bases at V and 0 bases at J, with 9 bases between the two ends. This CDR3 contains 15 residues. Germline V gene sequence: CDR1 SGHTA, CDR2 FQGNSA.